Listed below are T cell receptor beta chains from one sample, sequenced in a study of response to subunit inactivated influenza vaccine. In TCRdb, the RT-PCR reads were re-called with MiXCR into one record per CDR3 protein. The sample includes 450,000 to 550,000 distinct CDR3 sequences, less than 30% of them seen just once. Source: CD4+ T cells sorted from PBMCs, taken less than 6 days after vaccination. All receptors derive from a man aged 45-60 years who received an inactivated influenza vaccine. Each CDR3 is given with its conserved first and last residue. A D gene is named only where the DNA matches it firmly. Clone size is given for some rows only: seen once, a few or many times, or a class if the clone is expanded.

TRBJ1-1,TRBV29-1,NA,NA,CSVAAGRAEAFF,TGCAGCGTCGCCGCCGGGCGGGCTGAAGCTTTCTTT
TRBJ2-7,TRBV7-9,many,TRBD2,CASSLAGGSSYEQYF,TGTGCCAGCAGTTTAGCGGGAGGGAGCTCCTACGAGCAGTACTTC
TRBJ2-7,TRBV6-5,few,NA,CASSYLPRGRRGYEQYF,TGTGCCAGCAGTTACCTCCCCCGCGGGCGCCGGGGGTACGAGCAGTACTTC
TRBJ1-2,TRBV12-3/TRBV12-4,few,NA,CASSLGDIWAGYTF,TGTGCCAGCAGTTTGGGGGACATATGGGCCGGCTACACCTTC
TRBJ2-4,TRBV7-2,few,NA,CASSREKNIQYF,TGTGCCAGCAGCAGGGAGAAAAACATTCAGTACTTC
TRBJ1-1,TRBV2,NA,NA,CASIEPGVNTEAFF,TGTGCCAGCATAGAGCCCGGGGTTAACACTGAAGCTTTCTTT
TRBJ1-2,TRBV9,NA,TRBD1,CASSSNRDSSYTF,TGTGCCAGCAGCTCTAACCGGGACAGCAGCTACACCTTC
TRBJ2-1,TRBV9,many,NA,CASSVAGSLNEQFF,TGTGCCAGCAGCGTAGCTGGCTCCCTGAATGAGCAGTTCTTC
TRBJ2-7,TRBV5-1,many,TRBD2,CASSLEAGGYEQYF,TGTGCCAGCAGCTTAGAAGCGGGAGGCTACGAGCAGTACTTC
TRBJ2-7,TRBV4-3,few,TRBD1,CASSQDGQALVSREQYF,TGCGCCAGCAGCCAAGATGGACAGGCCTTGGTTTCTCGGGAGCAGTACTTC
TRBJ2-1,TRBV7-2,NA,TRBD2,CASRPIAGGGYNEQFF,TGTGCCAGCAGACCTATAGCGGGGGGAGGGTATAATGAGCAGTTCTTC
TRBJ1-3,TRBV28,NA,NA,CAATGPISGNTIYF,TGTGCCGCCACGGGACCGATCTCTGGAAACACCATATATTTT
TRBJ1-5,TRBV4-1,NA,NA,CASSQAVGSQPQHF,TGCGCCAGCAGCCAAGCTGTGGGGAGTCAGCCCCAGCATTTT
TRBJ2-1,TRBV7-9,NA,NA,CASSLYTGHLTYNEQFF,TGTGCCAGCAGCTTATATACGGGACATTTGACCTACAATGAGCAGTTCTTC
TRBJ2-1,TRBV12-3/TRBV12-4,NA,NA,CASSLKLADNEQFF,TGTGCCAGCAGTTTAAAGCTAGCTGACAATGAGCAGTTCTTC
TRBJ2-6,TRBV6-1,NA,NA,CASSRQSVWANVLTF,TGTGCCAGCAGTCGACAGTCCGTCTGGGCCAACGTCCTGACTTTC
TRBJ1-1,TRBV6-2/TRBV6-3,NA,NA,CASSYSQNTEAFF,TGTGCCAGCAGTTATTCGCAGAACACTGAAGCTTTCTTT
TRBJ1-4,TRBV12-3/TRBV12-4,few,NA,CASSFYSQSNEKLFF,TGTGCCAGCAGTTTTTACAGCCAATCTAATGAAAAACTGTTTTTT
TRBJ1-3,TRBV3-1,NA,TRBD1,CASSQGAIVGNTIYF,TGTGCCAGCAGTCAGGGGGCTATCGTTGGAAACACCATATATTTT
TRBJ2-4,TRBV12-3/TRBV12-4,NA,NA,CASSPLRGGNLAKNIQYF,TGTGCCAGCAGTCCGCTTAGGGGAGGAAACCTAGCCAAAAACATTCAGTACTTC
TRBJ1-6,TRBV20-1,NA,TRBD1,CSARGDRNSPLHF,TGCAGTGCTAGAGGGGACAGGAATTCACCCCTCCACTTT
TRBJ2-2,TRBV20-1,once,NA,CSARHIRTGELFF,TGCAGTGCTAGACATATACGGACCGGGGAGCTGTTTTTT
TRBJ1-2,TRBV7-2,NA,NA,CASSLNLDGYTF,TGTGCCAGCAGCTTAAATTTAGATGGCTACACCTTC
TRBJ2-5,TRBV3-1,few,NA,CASSQAQDPGETQYF,TGTGCCAGCAGCCAAGCGCAGGACCCCGGGGAGACCCAGTACTTC